The 9 T cell receptor beta chains in this list originate from one sample, sequenced in a study of human T cells and chemical hapten exposure. Time point denoted: patch test 2, 6 weeks after DPC sensitization. Documented treatment: therapeutic diphenylcyclopropenone sensitization with weekly scalp DPC. One entry per CDR3 protein, called by TCRdb with MiXCR from the RACE reads. Of 350,000 to 400,000 distinct CDR3 sequences in the sample, roughly 6% are singletons; the top ten hold about 5.6%. This specimen was whole blood, taken in connection with sensitization to the hapten diphenylcyclopropenone (DPC). These receptors all come from a woman younger than 35 with alopecia areata. Some clones in this sample may be carry-over from other donors' samples.

The chain employs TRBV6-2 or TRBV6-3 and TRBJ2-7, with TRBD1 matching 8 bases. CDR3 length: 13 residues. Losses at the gene ends were 10 bases for V and 1 base for J; bases not matched to a gene: 6. CDR1 is MNHEY and CDR2 is SVGEGT in the germline V gene. The CDR3 nucleotides are TGTGCCACCCGGGACAGGCCATCCTACGAGCAGTACTTC. As protein: CATRDRPSYEQYF.

This chain joins TRBV7-9 and TRBJ2-3; D gene uncertain. CDR3 size: 12 residues. In germline, CDR1 is SEHNR, CDR2 FQNEAQ (reference sequence). Trimming left V 5 bases short and J 6 bases short, with 9 bases between. The CDR3 here is CASSRPQDTQYF. CDR3 nucleotides: TGTGCCAGCAGCCGCCCCCAGGATACGCAGTATTTT.

The J gene is TRBJ2-2, the V gene TRBV6-4; 10 bases line up with TRBD2. Germline V gene lookup returns CDR1 MRHNA and CDR2 SNTAGT. V shed 6 bases, J shed 6 bases, and the junction held 7 bases outside the gene matches. The CDR3 extends over 15 amino acids. CDR3 protein: CASSPSSGGAGELFF. In DNA, the CDR3 is TGTGCCAGCAGCCCCTCCAGCGGGGGGGCCGGGGAGCTGTTTTTT.

V is TRBV7-9 and J is TRBJ1-6; D may be TRBD1 (5 bases). Germline lookup yields CDR1 SEHNR and CDR2 FQNEAQ (reference sequence). CDR3 length: 14 amino acids. V was shortened by 1 base and J by 7 bases, with 8 bases between the two germline ends. Written as DNA, the CDR3 is TGTGCCAGCAGCTTAGGACAGAAAAATTCACCCCTCCACTTT. This gives the protein CASSLGQKNSPLHF.

In this sample, this clonotype turned up many times. The chain has TRBV9 and TRBJ1-1, with TRBD1 matching 8 bases. This CDR3 contains 13 residues. Trimming cost V 5 bases and J 5 bases; bases outside gene matches: 5. Germline V lookup: CDR1 SGDLS, CDR2 YYNGEE. CDR3 in DNA: TGTGCCAGCAGGCGACAGGGGACGACTGAAGCTTTCTTT. This codes for CASRRQGTTEAFF.

Many counts were recorded for this clonotype. The rearrangement uses TRBV20-1 and TRBJ1-4; no reliable D call. Germline V lookup: CDR1 DFQATT, CDR2 SNEGSKA (reference sequence). Trimming cost V 6 bases and J 5 bases, with 10 bases left between them. There are 12 residues in the CDR3. The CDR3 DNA follows: TGCAGTGCACTGGACCTAAATGAAAAACTGTTTTTT. It is translated as CSALDLNEKLFF.

This chain connects TRBV6-2 or TRBV6-3 to TRBJ1-2; tentatively, D is TRBD1 (6 bases). The CDR3 contains 15 residues. V lost 2 bases, J lost 4 bases, and 14 bases lay in between. Germline loops: CDR1 MNHEY, CDR2 SVGEGT. The CDR3 DNA reads as TGTGCCAGCAGTTACGGGCCGGGGGCCGGCTATGGCTACACCTTC. Protein sequence: CASSYGPGAGYGYTF.

The chain combines TRBV6-1 with TRBJ2-3; D is ambiguous. This CDR3 has 16 residues. Trimming pared 3 bases from V and 0 bases from J, leaving 13 bases between. Germline V lookup: CDR1 MNHNS, CDR2 SASEGT. For the CDR3, the DNA is TGTGCCAGCAGTGAGGTCCTCCAGTTGAGCACAGATACGCAGTATTTT. It specifies CASSEVLQLSTDTQYF.

This clonotype has a count of ten or more. The chain employs TRBV10-3 and TRBJ2-3, with TRBD2 identical over 8 bases. In germline, CDR1 is ENHRY, CDR2 SYGVKD. CDR3 length: 14 amino acids. V shed 11 bases and J 2 bases; nucleotides not matched to a gene: 9. CDR3 in amino acids: CASDGGVLTDTQYF. CDR3 nucleotides: TGTGCCTCGGACGGGGGGGTTCTCACAGATACGCAGTATTTT.